A selection of T cell receptor beta chains follows, all from one sample in a study of response to subunit inactivated influenza vaccine. TCRdb fed the RT-PCR reads into MiXCR, producing one record per CDR3 protein. The sample consists of hundreds of thousands of distinct CDR3 sequences, less than 20% of them appearing once. The sequencing used PBMCs from blood, collected roughly 5 days after vaccination. Receptors originate from a man aged 50-59 years who received an inactivated influenza vaccine. Each CDR3 is given with its conserved first and last residue. A D gene is named only where the DNA matches it firmly. The size of a clone is reported for some rows only, either as once, few or many, or as a class for expanded clones.

size	D	V	J	DNA	CDR3
many	TRBD2	TRBV7-2	TRBJ2-1	TGTGCCAGCAGCTACAGCGGGGGACGCTTCAATGAGCAGTTCTTC	CASSYSGGRFNEQFF
few	TRBD1	TRBV4-1	TRBJ2-1	TGCGCCAGCAGCGGAAAGACCGGGACAGGGGGCCATGAGCAGTTCTTC	CASSGKTGTGGHEQFF
few	TRBD1	TRBV2	TRBJ1-1	TGTGCCGGCGGGACAGGGTTGAACACTGAAGCTTTCTTT	CAGGTGLNTEAFF
few	-	TRBV5-1	TRBJ2-6	TGCGCCAGCAGCTTGGAGGCGGGCTCTGGGGCCAACGTCCTGACTTTC	CASSLEAGSGANVLTF
-	-	TRBV20-1	TRBJ2-7	TGCAGTGCTAGCGGGGACCTCCTTGTGGAGCAGTACTTC	CSASGDLLVEQYF
-	TRBD1	TRBV12-3/TRBV12-4	TRBJ2-5	TGTGCCAGCAGTTCCAGGGGGTATCAAGAGACCCAGTACTTC	CASSSRGYQETQYF
many	TRBD1	TRBV5-5	TRBJ1-2	TGTGCCAGCAGTTCCGGACAGGGGGCGAACTATGGCTACACCTTC	CASSSGQGANYGYTF
few	-	TRBV4-2	TRBJ2-1	TGTGCCAGCAGCCAAGATCCAGGGTGGAGTGAGCAGTTCTTC	CASSQDPGWSEQFF
-	-	TRBV28	TRBJ1-5	TGTGCCAGCAGGCCCATATATAGCAATCAGCCCCAGCATTTT	CASRPIYSNQPQHF
-	TRBD1	TRBV5-5	TRBJ1-2	TGTGCCAGCAAGTCCTTGACAGGGGAAAACTATGGCTACACCTTC	CASKSLTGENYGYTF
-	TRBD2	TRBV20-1	TRBJ2-4	TGCAGTGCTAGAGATACTAGCGGGAAGATAAACATTCAGTACTTC	CSARDTSGKINIQYF
-	-	TRBV18	TRBJ1-3	TGTGCCAGCTCACCACGGACAGTCCAAGGAAACACCATATATTTT	CASSPRTVQGNTIYF
-	-	TRBV12-3/TRBV12-4	TRBJ1-3	TGTGCCAGCAGTTTGGGTTTTGGAAACACCATATATTTT	CASSLGFGNTIYF
many	TRBD2	TRBV5-1	TRBJ2-3	TGCGCCAGCAGCACCGGGACTAGCGGGGGGGCGGATACGCAGTATTTT	CASSTGTSGGADTQYF
-	TRBD1	TRBV20-1	TRBJ2-7	TGCAGTGCAAGACAGGGGGCAGGGTACGAGCAGTACTTC	CSARQGAGYEQYF
few	-	TRBV10-3	TRBJ2-7	TGTGCCATCAGTGATCGGGCCCCACACTACGAGCAGTACTTC	CAISDRAPHYEQYF
few	TRBD1	TRBV6-5	TRBJ1-6	TGTGCCAGCAGTTACTCGATTAACCAGGGGGGTTCACCCCTCCACTTT	CASSYSINQGGSPLHF
few	TRBD2	TRBV11-1	TRBJ2-2	TGTGCCAGCAGCCCACCCCTAGCGGGAGGACCCCAAGGTGGAGGCACCGGGGAGCTGTTTTTT	CASSPPLAGGPQGGGTGELFF
-	TRBD1	TRBV2	TRBJ1-4	TGTGCCAGCAGTCGACAGGGAGCTCCTGAAAAACTGTTTTTT	CASSRQGAPEKLFF
few	TRBD1	TRBV6-1	TRBJ2-7	TGTGCCAGCAGAACCGGGACAGGGGACGAGCAGTACTTC	CASRTGTGDEQYF
-	TRBD2	TRBV20-1	TRBJ2-3	TGCAGTGCTAGTAATTGGCGGGGGGCACGGGCGGGAGATACGCAGTATTTT	CSASNWRGARAGDTQYF
-	-	TRBV20-1	TRBJ1-2	TGCAGTGCTCCCCCCAGGGTGGCGTTCTCTGGCTACACCTTC	CSAPPRVAFSGYTF
-	TRBD2	TRBV5-1	TRBJ2-5	TGCGCCAGCAGCTCTTCCTATAGCGGGCCCCAAGAGACCCAGTACTTC	CASSSSYSGPQETQYF
-	-	TRBV12-3/TRBV12-4	TRBJ1-2	TGTGCCAGCAGTCCGCTGGGCCCTAACTATGGCTACACCTTC	CASSPLGPNYGYTF
-	-	TRBV4-2	TRBJ2-5	TGTGCCAGCAGCCAAGATCTAAGAGGCGAAGAGACCCAGTACTTC	CASSQDLRGEETQYF